Listed below are T cell receptor beta chains from one sample, sequenced in a study of metastatic and nonmetastatic thyroid tumors. TCRdb ran MiXCR on the PCR reads. The sample lists roughly 59,000 clones, 15% to 20% occurring once. Material: blood. The source is a male donor with papillary thyroid cancer or a benign thyroid nodule (not recorded which). Some clones in this sample may be carry-over from other donors' samples. Both conserved end residues are part of each CDR3. The D gene is left open where the match is weak. Size tells how often a clone was seen (once, few, many) or the class of an expanded clone, and some rows leave it out.

D	J	size	V	DNA	CDR3
TRBD2	TRBJ2-3	many	TRBV7-6	TGTGCCAGCAGCTTGACTAGCGGGAGGTACACAGATACGCAGTATTTT	CASSLTSGRYTDTQYF
.	TRBJ1-1	many	TRBV27	TGTGCCAGCAGTCTCACGACAGGTACTGAAGCTTTCTTT	CASSLTTGTEAFF
TRBD2	TRBJ2-4	many	TRBV20-1	TGCAGTGCTAGGGGGACTAGCGGGGAGAACCCTGGGTTC	CSARGTSGENPGF
TRBD1	TRBJ1-1	few	TRBV11-2	TGTGCCAGCAGCTCACTACAGGGGGACACTGAAGCTTTCTTT	CASSSLQGDTEAFF
TRBD1	TRBJ2-5	many	TRBV7-9	TGTGCCAGCAGCTTAAGCTTTGGACAGGGAATAAAAGAGACCCAGTACTTC	CASSLSFGQGIKETQYF
.	TRBJ2-2	many	TRBV20-1	TGCAGTGCTATCTCCGGGATGGGCACCGGGGAGCTGTTTTTT	CSAISGMGTGELFF
.	TRBJ2-3	many	TRBV5-1	TGCGCCTCAACTTTGGCGGGGGCCGCAGATACGCAGTATTTT	CASTLAGAADTQYF
.	TRBJ2-2	once	TRBV7-3	TGTGCCAGCAGTAAGGGTAACTCGAACACCGGGGAGCTGTTTTTT	CASSKGNSNTGELFF
.	TRBJ2-3	.	TRBV28	TGTGCCAGCAGTGGCGGGATCACAGATACGCAGTATTTT	CASSGGITDTQYF
TRBD1	TRBJ1-6	many	TRBV7-3	TGTGCCAGCAGCTTAGTCGCGACAGGGGTAGGTTCACCCCTCCACTTT	CASSLVATGVGSPLHF
TRBD1	TRBJ2-5	few	TRBV12-3/TRBV12-4	TGTGCCAGCAGTTTTTCTTCGGGACAGGGGGAGACCCAGTACTTC	CASSFSSGQGETQYF
.	TRBJ1-1	many	TRBV6-1	TGTGCCAGCAGTCGAATTACACCGAACACTGAAGCTTTCTTT	CASSRITPNTEAFF
.	TRBJ2-2	.	TRBV20-1	TGCAGTGCGTACATGTGGAACACCGGGGAGCTGTTTTTT	CSAYMWNTGELFF
.	TRBJ2-6	.	TRBV28	TGTGCCAGCAGTTTATATGGTGTCCCCGACTCTGGTGCTAACGTCCTGACTTTC	CASSLYGVPDSGANVLTF
.	TRBJ2-6	.	TRBV12-3/TRBV12-4	TGTGCCAGCAGTTTAATTGGATCTTGGGCCAACGTCCTGACTTTC	CASSLIGSWANVLTF
.	TRBJ1-6	many	TRBV13	TGTGCCAGCAGTTTCGTTGGGGTAGTAGGCTCCTATAATTCACCCCTCCACTTT	CASSFVGVVGSYNSPLHF
.	TRBJ2-5	many	TRBV7-9	TGTGCCAGCAGTTCTCCTAACGGGCAGGGGAGGGAGACCCAGTACTTC	CASSSPNGQGRETQYF
.	TRBJ2-2	many	TRBV7-9	TGTGCCAGCATCCTCTTCCGGGGCGAGGCCCTCACCGGGGAGCTGTTTTTT	CASILFRGEALTGELFF
.	TRBJ1-6	.	TRBV14	TGTGCCAGCAGCCAAGACGGGGGGAACTATAATTCACCCCTCCACTTT	CASSQDGGNYNSPLHF
.	TRBJ1-3	.	TRBV30	TGTGCCTGGAAGAAGTCTGGAAACACCATATATTTT	CAWKKSGNTIYF
.	TRBJ2-7	many	TRBV2	TGTGCCAGCAGTGAAGCACAATACGAGCAGTACTTC	CASSEAQYEQYF
.	TRBJ2-2	many	TRBV24-1	TGTGCCACCAGTGATAAAAGGCAGGGCTACACCGGGGAGCTGTTTTTT	CATSDKRQGYTGELFF
.	TRBJ1-5	medium-sized	TRBV19	TGTGCCAGTAGTTCGGGAGGGGAGCCCCAGCATTTT	CASSSGGEPQHF
.	TRBJ1-6	.	TRBV6-1	TGTGCCAGCAGGGCTACATTAATTAGGAATTCACCCCTCCAATTT	CASRATLIRNSPLQF
TRBD2	TRBJ2-3	many	TRBV25-1	TGTGCCAGCAGTGAAAAAACTAGCGGGGCAGATACGCAGTATTTT	CASSEKTSGADTQYF
TRBD1	TRBJ1-5	many	TRBV3-1	TGTGCCAGCAGCCTGGGACAGCAACAGCCCCAGCATTTT	CASSLGQQQPQHF
.	TRBJ1-5	.	TRBV5-6	TGTGCCAGCAGCTCAGGAAGAGGCAATCGGCCCCAGCATTTT	CASSSGRGNRPQHF
.	TRBJ2-3	.	TRBV5-1	TGCGCCAGCAGCTTGGGTTTCGGAGTGAGCACAGATACGCAGTATTTT	CASSLGFGVSTDTQYF
.	TRBJ1-4	many	TRBV5-1	TGCGCCAGCAGCCCCGAAAACCCTAATGAAAAACTGTTTTTT	CASSPENPNEKLFF
.	TRBJ1-2	many	TRBV3-1	TGTGCCAGCAGCCATCAAAGAATACAGGGCCCCTATGGCTACACCTTC	CASSHQRIQGPYGYTF
TRBD2	TRBJ2-1	many	TRBV24-1	TGTGCCACCAGTGACCCTATGGGGAGGGTAGGTGGATACAATGAGCAGTTCTTC	CATSDPMGRVGGYNEQFF
TRBD2	TRBJ2-1	many	TRBV30	TGTGCCTGGGGACTAGCGGCCTACAATGAGCAGTTCTTC	CAWGLAAYNEQFF
TRBD2	TRBJ2-3	.	TRBV11-2	TGTGCCAGCAGCCACGTACTAGCGGTCACAGATACGCATTATTTT	CASSHVLAVTDTHYF
TRBD1	TRBJ1-2	many	TRBV7-2	TGTGCCAGCAGCTTAGAGACAGGGTCTTACTATGGCTACACCTTC	CASSLETGSYYGYTF
.	TRBJ1-1	many	TRBV20-1	TGCAGTGCCAGTCCAGGGTCCGGCACTGAAGCTTTCTTT	CSASPGSGTEAFF
.	TRBJ1-2	many	TRBV5-4	TGTGCCAGCAGACGGGACTCTAACTGTGGCTACACCTTC	CASRRDSNCGYTF
TRBD2	TRBJ2-3	.	TRBV4-2	TGTGCCAGCAGCCGGCGACTAGCGGGGGGTGGCACAGATACGCAGTATTTT	CASSRRLAGGGTDTQYF
TRBD1	TRBJ1-5	.	TRBV27	TGTGCCAGAAGTTTGTCAGGACAGGGGTGGCAGCCCCAGCATTTT	CARSLSGQGWQPQHF
.	TRBJ2-5	.	TRBV5-1	TGCGCCAGCAAACTACTAGCCATACAAGAGACCCAGTACTTC	CASKLLAIQETQYF
TRBD1	TRBJ1-2	many	TRBV20-1	TGCAGTGCCGGGGACAGGGGGGGTCCTAACTATGGCTACACCTTC	CSAGDRGGPNYGYTF
TRBD2	TRBJ2-2	many	TRBV9	TGTGCCAGCAGCGTAGATGGCGGGGGAGGAACCAGGAACACCGGGGAGCTGTTTTTT	CASSVDGGGGTRNTGELFF
TRBD2	TRBJ2-7	many	TRBV27	TGTGCCAGCAGTCAGGCCGAGGGGACTAGCGGAGCCCCTTACGAGCAGTACTTC	CASSQAEGTSGAPYEQYF
.	TRBJ2-7	many	TRBV4-2	TGTGCCAGCAGCCAAGAAAAGGGGGCCTACGAGCAGTACTTC	CASSQEKGAYEQYF
TRBD1	TRBJ1-1	many	TRBV6-6	TGTGCCAGCAGTTACTCGACAGGGTTTGTGGCTGAAGCTTTCTTT	CASSYSTGFVAEAFF
.	TRBJ1-2	.	TRBV6-5	TGTGCCAGCAGTGACTCGTCGTGGGGTTTTAACTATGGCTACACCTTC	CASSDSSWGFNYGYTF
TRBD2	TRBJ2-1	.	TRBV20-1	TGCAGTGCTGGAGAGCGGGAGGTAATGAGTAATGAGCAGTTCTTC	CSAGEREVMSNEQFF
.	TRBJ1-2	many	TRBV10-3	TGTGCCATCAGCAGGACGGCCTATGGCTACACCTTC	CAISRTAYGYTF
.	TRBJ2-5	many	TRBV7-9	TGTGCCAGCAGCCCACATGAGGGTTTAGGGGAGACCCAGTACTTC	CASSPHEGLGETQYF
TRBD1	TRBJ2-3	.	TRBV6-2/TRBV6-3	TGCGCCAGCACCCGGCGAGGAGACAGGGTGACAGATATGCAGTATTTT	CASTRRGDRVTDMQYF
.	TRBJ2-2	many	TRBV5-1	TGCGCCACCTCCCCCGGGCAGAACACCGGGGAGCTGTTTTTT	CATSPGQNTGELFF
.	TRBJ1-3	many	TRBV9	TGTGCCAGCAGCGTGGACCCAAAGATGGCTTACTCTGGAAACACCATATATTTT	CASSVDPKMAYSGNTIYF